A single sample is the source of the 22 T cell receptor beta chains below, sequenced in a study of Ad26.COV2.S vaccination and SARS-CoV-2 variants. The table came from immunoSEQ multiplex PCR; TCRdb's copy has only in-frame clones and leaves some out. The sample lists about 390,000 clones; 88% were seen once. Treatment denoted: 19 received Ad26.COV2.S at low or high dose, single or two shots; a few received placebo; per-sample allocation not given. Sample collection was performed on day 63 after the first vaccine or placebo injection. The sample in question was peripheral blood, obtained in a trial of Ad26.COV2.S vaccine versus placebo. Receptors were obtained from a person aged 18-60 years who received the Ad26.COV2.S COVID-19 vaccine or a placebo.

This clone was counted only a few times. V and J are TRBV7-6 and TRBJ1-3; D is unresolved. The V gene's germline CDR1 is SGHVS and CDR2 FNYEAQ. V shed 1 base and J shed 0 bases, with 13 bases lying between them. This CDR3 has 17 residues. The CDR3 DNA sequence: TGTGCCAGCAGCTTAGAACGTCCTTGGGGCTCTGGAAACACCATATATTTT. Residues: CASSLERPWGSGNTIYF.

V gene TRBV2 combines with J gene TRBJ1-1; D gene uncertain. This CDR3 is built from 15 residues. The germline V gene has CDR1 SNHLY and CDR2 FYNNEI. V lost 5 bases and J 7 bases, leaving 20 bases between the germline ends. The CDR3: CASSQRNQVSSEAFF. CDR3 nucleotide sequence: TGTGCCAGCAGTCAAAGAAATCAAGTTTCAAGTGAAGCTTTCTTT.

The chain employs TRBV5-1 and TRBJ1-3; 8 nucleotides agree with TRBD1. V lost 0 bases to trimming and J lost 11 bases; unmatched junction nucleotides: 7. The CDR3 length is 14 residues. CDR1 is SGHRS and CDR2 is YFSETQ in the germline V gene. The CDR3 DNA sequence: TGCGCCAGCAGCTTGGCCGGACAGGGCAGCTCCATATATTTT. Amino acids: CASSLAGQGSSIYF.

The CDR3 coding sequence is TGTGCCATCAGGGACCGTGAAGAGACCCAGTACTTC. Protein product: CAIRDREETQYF. The chain couples TRBV10-3 to TRBJ2-5, with D uncertain. From germline, CDR1 is ENHRY and CDR2 SYGVKD. The CDR3 covers 12 residues. Trimming cost V 6 bases and J 3 bases, with 8 bases left between them.

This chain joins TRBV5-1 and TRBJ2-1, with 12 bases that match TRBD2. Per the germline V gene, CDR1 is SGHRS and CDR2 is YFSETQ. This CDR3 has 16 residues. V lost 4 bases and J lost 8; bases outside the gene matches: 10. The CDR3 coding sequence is TGCGCCAGCAGCGGGCAGACTAGCGGGGGTCGCGATGAGCAGTTCTTC. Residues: CASSGQTSGGRDEQFF.

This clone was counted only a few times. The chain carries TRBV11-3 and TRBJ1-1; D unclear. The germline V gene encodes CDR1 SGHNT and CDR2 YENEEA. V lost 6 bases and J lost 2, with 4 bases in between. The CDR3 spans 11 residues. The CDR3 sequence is CASRENTEAFF. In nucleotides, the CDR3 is TGTGCCAGCAGGGAAAACACTGAAGCTTTCTTT.

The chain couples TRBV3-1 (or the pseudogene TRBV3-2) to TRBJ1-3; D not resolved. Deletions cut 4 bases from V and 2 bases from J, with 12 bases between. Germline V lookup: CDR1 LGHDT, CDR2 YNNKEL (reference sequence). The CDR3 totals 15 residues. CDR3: CASSPQVPTGNTIYF. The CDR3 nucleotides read TGTGCCAGCAGCCCCCAGGTCCCGACTGGAAACACCATATATTTT.

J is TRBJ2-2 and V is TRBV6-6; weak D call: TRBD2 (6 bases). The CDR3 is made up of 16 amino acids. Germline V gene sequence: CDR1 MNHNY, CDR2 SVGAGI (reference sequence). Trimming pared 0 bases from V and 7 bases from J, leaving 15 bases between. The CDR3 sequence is CASSYSGIGGDGELFF. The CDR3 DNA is TGTGCCAGCAGTTACTCGGGGATCGGAGGGGACGGGGAGCTGTTTTTT.

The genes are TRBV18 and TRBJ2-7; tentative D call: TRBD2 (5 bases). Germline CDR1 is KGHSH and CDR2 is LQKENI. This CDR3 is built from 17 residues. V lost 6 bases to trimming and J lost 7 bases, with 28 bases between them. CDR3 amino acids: CASSRFDKGTGGEEQYF. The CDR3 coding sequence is TGTGCCAGCTCTCGATTCGACAAGGGAACCGGAGGCGAGGAGCAGTACTTC.

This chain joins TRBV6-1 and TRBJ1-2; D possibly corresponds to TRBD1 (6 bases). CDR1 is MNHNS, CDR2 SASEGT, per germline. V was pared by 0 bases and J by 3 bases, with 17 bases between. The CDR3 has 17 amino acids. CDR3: CASSEAPFGGLDYGYTF. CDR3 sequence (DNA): TGTGCCAGCAGTGAAGCGCCATTTGGGGGGCTAGACTATGGCTACACCTTC.

The CDR3 nucleotides read TGCGCCAGCAGCTTGGCCCATACCGGGGAGCTGTTTTTT. This sequence encodes CASSLAHTGELFF. The chain has TRBV5-1 and TRBJ2-2; D remains ambiguous. The CDR3 has 13 amino acids. Per the germline V gene, CDR1 is SGHRS and CDR2 is YFSETQ. Trimming shortened V by 0 bases and J by 5 bases, and 5 bases separated the two germline ends. The full variable domain, in which reference TRBV5-1 and TRBJ2-2 provide the parts outside the CDR3, is KAGVTQTPRYLIKTRGQQVTLSCSPISGHRSVSWYQQTPGQGLQFLFEYFSETQRNKGNFPGRFSGRQFSNSRSEMNVSTLELGDSALYLCASSLAHTGELFFGEGSRLTVL.

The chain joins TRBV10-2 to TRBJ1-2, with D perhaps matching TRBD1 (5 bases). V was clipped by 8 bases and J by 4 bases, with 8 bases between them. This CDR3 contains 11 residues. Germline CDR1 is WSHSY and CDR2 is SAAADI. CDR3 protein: CASGDVYGYTF. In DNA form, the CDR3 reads TGCGCCAGCGGGGACGTCTATGGCTACACCTTC.

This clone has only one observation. The CDR3 region has the DNA TGTGCCACCAGCAGAGATCTGGTGGGCGTCTATGGCTACACCTTC. The encoded protein is CATSRDLVGVYGYTF. This rearrangement joins TRBV15 to TRBJ1-2, with D hard to call. This CDR3 is 15 amino acids long. V was cut by 0 bases and J by 4 bases, with 12 bases left in between. CDR1 and CDR2 from the germline V gene are LNHNV and YYDKDF (reference sequence).

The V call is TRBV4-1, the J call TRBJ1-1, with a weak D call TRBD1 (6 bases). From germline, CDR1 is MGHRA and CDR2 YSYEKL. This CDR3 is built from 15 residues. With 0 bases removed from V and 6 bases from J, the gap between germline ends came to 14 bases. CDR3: CASSQDKQGGSEAFF. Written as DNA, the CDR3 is TGCGCCAGCAGCCAAGATAAACAGGGAGGATCTGAAGCTTTCTTT.

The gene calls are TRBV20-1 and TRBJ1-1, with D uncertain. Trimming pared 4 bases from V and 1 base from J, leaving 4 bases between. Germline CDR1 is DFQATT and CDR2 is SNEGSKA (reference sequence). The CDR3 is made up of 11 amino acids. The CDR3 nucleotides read TGCAGTGCTACCCCGAACACTGAAGCTTTCTTT. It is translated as CSATPNTEAFF.

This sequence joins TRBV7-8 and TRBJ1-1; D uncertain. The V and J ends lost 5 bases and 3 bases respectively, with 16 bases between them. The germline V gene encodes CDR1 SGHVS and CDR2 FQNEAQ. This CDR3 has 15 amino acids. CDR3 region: CASSPRMYADTEAFF. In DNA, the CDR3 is TGTGCCAGCAGCCCAAGGATGTATGCGGACACTGAAGCTTTCTTT. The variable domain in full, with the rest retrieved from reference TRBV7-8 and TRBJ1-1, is GAGVSQSPRYKVAKRGQDVALRCDPISGHVSLFWYQQALGQGPEFLTYFQNEAQLDKSGLPSDRFFAERPEGSVSTLKIQRTQQEDSAVYLCASSPRMYADTEAFFGQGTRLTVV.

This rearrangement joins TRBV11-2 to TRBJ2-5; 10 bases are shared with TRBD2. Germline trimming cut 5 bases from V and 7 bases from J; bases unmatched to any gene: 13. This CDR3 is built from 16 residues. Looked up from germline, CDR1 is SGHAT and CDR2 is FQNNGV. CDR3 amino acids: CASSPRTSGPLPTQYF. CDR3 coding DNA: TGTGCCAGCAGCCCACGGACTAGCGGTCCCCTCCCGACCCAGTACTTC.

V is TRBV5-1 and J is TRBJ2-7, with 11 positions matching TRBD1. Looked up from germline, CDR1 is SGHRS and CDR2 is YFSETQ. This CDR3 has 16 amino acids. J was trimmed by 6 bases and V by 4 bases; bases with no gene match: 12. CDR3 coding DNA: TGCGCCAGCAGCCCAGGGACAGGGGGTCCGTTCGGCGAGCAGTACTTC. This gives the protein CASSPGTGGPFGEQYF.

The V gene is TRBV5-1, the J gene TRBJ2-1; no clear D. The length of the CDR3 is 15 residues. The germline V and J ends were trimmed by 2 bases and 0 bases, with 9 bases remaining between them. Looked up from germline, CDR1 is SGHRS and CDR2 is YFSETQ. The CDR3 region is CASSFLVNSYNEQFF. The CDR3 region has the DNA TGCGCCAGCAGCTTTTTGGTGAACTCCTACAATGAGCAGTTCTTC.

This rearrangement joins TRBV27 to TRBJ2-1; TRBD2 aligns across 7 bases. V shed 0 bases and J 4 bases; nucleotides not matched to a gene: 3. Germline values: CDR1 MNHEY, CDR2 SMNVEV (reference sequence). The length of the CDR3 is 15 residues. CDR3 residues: CASSLSRGIYNEQFF. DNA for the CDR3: TGTGCCAGCAGTTTATCGCGGGGGATTTACAATGAGCAGTTCTTC.

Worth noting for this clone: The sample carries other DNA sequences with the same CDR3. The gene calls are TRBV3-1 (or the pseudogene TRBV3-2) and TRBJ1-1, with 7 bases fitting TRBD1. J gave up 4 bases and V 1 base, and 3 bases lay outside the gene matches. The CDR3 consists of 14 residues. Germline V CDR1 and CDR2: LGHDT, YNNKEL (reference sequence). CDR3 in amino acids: CASSQGRGVTEAFF. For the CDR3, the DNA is TGTGCCAGCAGCCAAGGCAGGGGGGTCACTGAAGCTTTCTTT.

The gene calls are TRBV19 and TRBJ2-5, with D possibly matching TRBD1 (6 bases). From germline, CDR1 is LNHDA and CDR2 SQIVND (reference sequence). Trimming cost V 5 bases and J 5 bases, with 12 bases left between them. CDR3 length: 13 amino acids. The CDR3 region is CASSQTGLETQYF. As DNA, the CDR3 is TGTGCCAGTAGTCAGACAGGTCTTGAGACCCAGTACTTC.